At least ten counts were recorded for the clone carrying this T cell receptor (beta chain). Its antigen is currently unknown. TCRbeta library preparation incorporated unique molecular identifiers. Using its own MiXCR run on the PCR reads, TCRdb lists one record per CDR3 protein. This table holds about 160,000 distinct CDR3 sequences, approximately 10% found once. V was cut by 3 bases and J by 4 bases, with 16 bases left in between. CDR3 length: 15 amino acids. Germline V gene lookup returns CDR1 DFQATT and CDR2 SNEGSKA (reference sequence). This record comes from a study of T-cell reconstitution after alpha-beta-depleted transplantation in children. Findings of the study overall: Alpha-beta T cells about two months after transplant reportedly derived from several hundred expanded graft clones.

V is TRBV20-1 and J is TRBJ1-5, with D hard to call. The material was PBMCs, obtained before TCRalphabeta/CD19-depleted stem cell transplant. The sequence was obtained from a boy aged 2 to 10 with acute myeloid leukemia, due to receive a stem cell transplant. The CDR3 DNA reads as TGCAGTGCTAGTTCAGTCCTGCGAGGTAATCAGCCCCAGCATTTT. As protein: CSASSVLRGNQPQHF.